The 14 T cell receptor beta chains reported below all come from one sample, sequenced in a study of T cell responses to AZD1222 COVID-19 vaccine. TCRdb keeps only in-frame clones here, not all; method: immunoSEQ multiplex PCR. The table shows 90,000 to 95,000 clones, with nearly 90% occurring only once. The sample was peripheral blood, taken on day 0 of AZD1222 vaccination. These receptor sequences come from an adult in good health.

This chain connects TRBV7-3 to TRBJ1-1, with D unclear. Trimming took off 1 base at V and 0 bases at J, with 6 bases between the two ends. In germline, CDR1 is SGHTA, CDR2 FQGTGA. There are 14 residues in the CDR3. The CDR3 reads CASSLNGLNTEAFF. The CDR3 region has the DNA TGTGCCAGCAGCTTAAACGGGTTGAACACTGAAGCTTTCTTT.

The chain couples TRBV11-2 to TRBJ2-4; 13 nucleotides agree with TRBD2. This CDR3 comprises 16 residues. Germline V gene lookup returns CDR1 SGHAT and CDR2 FQNNGV. Losses at the gene ends were 3 bases for V and 6 bases for J; bases not matched to a gene: 5. The CDR3 is CASSFTSGGEVNIQYF. DNA of the CDR3: TGTGCCAGCAGCTTCACTAGCGGGGGGGAGGTAAACATTCAGTACTTC.

The V and J genes are TRBV7-3 and TRBJ1-1; D is perhaps TRBD1 (6 bases). The germline gives CDR1 SGHTA, CDR2 FQGTGA. V was pared by 5 bases and J by 4 bases, with 14 bases between. This CDR3 spans 14 amino acids. CDR3 sequence (DNA): TGTGCCAGCAGCACTCAAGGGGGAGGCACTGAAGCTTTCTTT. This encodes CASSTQGGGTEAFF.

This rearrangement joins TRBV4-2 to TRBJ1-6; D remains unclear. Per germline, CDR1 LGHNA and CDR2 YNFKEQ. The CDR3 has 12 residues. The germline V and J ends were trimmed by 1 base and 7 bases, with 2 bases remaining between them. As DNA, the CDR3 is TGTGCCAGCAGCCAAGGCAATTCACCCCTCCACTTT. This gives the protein CASSQGNSPLHF.

The chain is built from TRBV29-1 and TRBJ2-1; D possibly matches TRBD1 or TRBD2 (7 bases each). The V end was cut by 6 bases, the J end by 7 bases, with 13 bases between. The CDR3 runs 12 residues. The germline gives CDR1 SQVTM, CDR2 ANQGSEA. CDR3 residues: CSVLQGGNEQFF. For the CDR3, the DNA is TGCAGCGTCCTCCAGGGGGGGAATGAGCAGTTCTTC.

J is TRBJ1-2 and V is TRBV5-1; tentatively, D is TRBD1 (6 bases). This CDR3 has 15 amino acids. Germline-derived CDR1 and CDR2 are SGHRS and YFSETQ. Trimming took off 4 bases at V and 7 bases at J, with 20 bases between the two ends. CDR3 sequence reads: CASSPPPWGGGGYTF. The CDR3 DNA reads TGCGCCAGCAGCCCGCCGCCCTGGGGAGGGGGTGGCTACACCTTC.

The chain joins TRBV5-8 to TRBJ1-4; 9 bases align to TRBD1. V shed 4 bases, J shed 7 bases, and the junction held 8 bases outside the gene matches. Per germline, CDR1 SGHTS and CDR2 YDEGEE. CDR3 length equals 15 residues. The CDR3 nucleotides are TGTGCCAGCAGCCTACAGGGGGCGCGGGGTGAAAAACTGTTTTTT. It translates to CASSLQGARGEKLFF.

The chain uses TRBV10-3 and TRBJ2-6; D perhaps matches TRBD1 (5 bases). Germline V gene lookup returns CDR1 ENHRY and CDR2 SYGVKD. Trimming removed 0 bases at V and 4 bases at J, with 16 bases between. The CDR3 has 18 amino acids. CDR3 DNA: TGTGCCATCAGTGAGTCGGGAACAGGATTTCGGGGGGCCAACGTCCTGACTTTC. It encodes CAISESGTGFRGANVLTF.

This sequence joins TRBV10-3 and TRBJ1-4; unclear D gene. V was pared by 6 bases and J by 2 bases, with 10 bases between. Germline CDR1 and CDR2: ENHRY and SYGVKD. The CDR3 is made up of 14 amino acids. The chain's CDR3 is CAIRPGGTNEKLFF. In nucleotides, the CDR3 is TGTGCCATCAGGCCAGGCGGGACTAATGAAAAACTGTTTTTT.

The CDR3 spells CASTSGASYNSPLHF. CDR3 nucleotides: TGTGCCAGCACCTCGGGAGCCTCCTATAATTCACCCCTCCACTTT. This chain uses TRBV9 with TRBJ1-6; no firm D call. The ends were cut back, 6 bases at V and 0 bases at J, with 10 bases in the middle. There are 15 residues in the CDR3. CDR1 and CDR2 from the germline V gene are SGDLS and YYNGEE. Full variable domain (outside the CDR3, taken from reference TRBV9 and TRBJ1-6): DSGVTQTPKHLITATGQRVTLRCSPRSGDLSVYWYQQSLDQGLQFLIQYYNGEERAKGNILERFSAQQFPDLHSELNLSSLELGDSALYFCASTSGASYNSPLHFGNGTRLTVT.

The gene calls are TRBV7-2 and TRBJ1-5, with TRBD1 identical over 12 bases. V shed 5 bases, J shed 7 bases, and the junction held 6 bases outside the gene matches. Per the germline V gene, CDR1 is SGHTA and CDR2 is FQGNSA. This CDR3 contains 15 residues. The DNA for the CDR3 is TGTGCCAGCAGCCCCGGGACAGGGGGCCAACAGCCCCAGCATTTT. Encoded protein: CASSPGTGGQQPQHF.

This chain links TRBV6-5 with TRBJ1-2; D is possibly TRBD1 (6 bases). V lost 0 bases and J lost 2, with 10 bases in between. There are 15 residues in the CDR3. Germline assignment: CDR1 MNHEY and CDR2 SVGAGI. The CDR3 sequence is CASSYSRTENYGYTF. Written as DNA, the CDR3 is TGTGCCAGCAGTTACTCTAGGACAGAAAACTATGGCTACACCTTC.

This chain's CDR3 is CASSQDNLSGNTIYF. DNA for the CDR3: TGTGCCAGCAGCCAAGATAACCTCTCTGGAAACACCATATATTTT. The rearrangement uses TRBV14 and TRBJ1-3; D not resolved. V was cut by 0 bases and J by 0 bases, with 6 bases left in between. The length of the CDR3 is 15 residues. Germline CDR1 reads SGHDN; CDR2 reads FVKESK.

This clone was detected only a few times. The chain employs TRBV19 and TRBJ2-1; TRBD2 aligns across 7 bases. CDR3 length: 15 amino acids. V lost 7 bases, J lost 7 bases, and 13 bases stayed unmatched. Per germline, CDR1 LNHDA and CDR2 SQIVND (reference sequence). The CDR3 nucleotides read TGTGCCAGTAATGGGGGGAGGGCCATCTGGAATGAGCAGTTCTTC. It specifies CASNGGRAIWNEQFF. Variable domain in full (rest from reference TRBV19 and TRBJ2-1): DGGITQSPKYLFRKEGQNVTLSCEQNLNHDAMYWYRQDPGQGLRLIYYSQIVNDFQKGDIAEGYSVSREKKESFPLTVTSAQKNPTAFYLCASNGGRAIWNEQFFGPGTRLTVL.